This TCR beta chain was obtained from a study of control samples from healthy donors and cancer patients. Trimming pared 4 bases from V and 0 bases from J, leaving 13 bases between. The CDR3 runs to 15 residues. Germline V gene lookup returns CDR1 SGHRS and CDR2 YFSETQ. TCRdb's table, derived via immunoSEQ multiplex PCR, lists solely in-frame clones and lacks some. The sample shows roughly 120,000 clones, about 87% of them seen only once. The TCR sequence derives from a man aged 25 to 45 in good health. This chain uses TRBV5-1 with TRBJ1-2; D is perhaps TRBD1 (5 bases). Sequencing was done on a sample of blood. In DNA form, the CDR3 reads TGCGCCAGCAGCGCGACGGGGGAGACTAACTATGGCTACACCTTC. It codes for CASSATGETNYGYTF.